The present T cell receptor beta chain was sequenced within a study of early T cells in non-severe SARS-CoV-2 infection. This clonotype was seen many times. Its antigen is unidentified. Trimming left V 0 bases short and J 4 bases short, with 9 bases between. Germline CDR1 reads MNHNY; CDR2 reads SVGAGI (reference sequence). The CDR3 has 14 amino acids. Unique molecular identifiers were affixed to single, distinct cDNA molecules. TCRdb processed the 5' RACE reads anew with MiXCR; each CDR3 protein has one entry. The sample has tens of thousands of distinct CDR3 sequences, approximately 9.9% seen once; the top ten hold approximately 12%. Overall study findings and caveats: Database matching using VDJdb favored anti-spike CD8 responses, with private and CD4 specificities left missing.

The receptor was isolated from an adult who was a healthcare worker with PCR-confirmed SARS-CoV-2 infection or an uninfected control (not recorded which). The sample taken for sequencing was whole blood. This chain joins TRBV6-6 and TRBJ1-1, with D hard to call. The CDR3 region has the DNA TGTGCCAGCAGTTACTCTAAGTTTGGCACTGAAGCTTTCTTT. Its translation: CASSYSKFGTEAFF.